A single sample is the source of the 30 T cell receptor beta chains below, sequenced in a study of PD-1 blockade in mismatch repair-deficient tumors. Produced via immunoSEQ multiplex PCR; TCRdb's table is partial and in-frame only. The sample holds about 18,000 clones, approximately 84% seen once. This specimen consisted of PBMCs, obtained less than 25 weeks after starting pembrolizumab. These receptors all stem from an adult with mismatch repair-deficient cancer.

This clone has a single count. The CDR3 DNA reads as TGTGCCAGTAGACCCAGGTTGGCGGGTGGGTCCTACAATGAGCAGTTCTTC. Its translation: CASRPRLAGGSYNEQFF. The rearrangement joins TRBV19 to TRBJ2-1, with TRBD2 as a possible D gene (5 bases). This CDR3 comprises 17 residues. V was clipped by 6 bases and J by 1 base, with 19 bases between them. Germline lookup yields CDR1 LNHDA and CDR2 SQIVND (reference sequence).

The J gene is TRBJ2-3, the V gene TRBV6-1; the match to TRBD2 covers 11 bases. This CDR3 spans 16 amino acids. CDR1 and CDR2 (germline): MNHNS, SASEGT. V trimming: 1 base; J trimming: 1 base; junction bases outside the gene matches: 1. CDR3 loop: CASSEDSGRGTDTQYF. The CDR3 DNA sequence: TGTGCCAGCAGTGAAGATAGCGGGAGGGGCACAGATACGCAGTATTTT.

The J gene is TRBJ2-3, the V gene TRBV21-1; the D call in the table, TRBD1, was not verified against the DNA. TRBV21-1 is given as a pseudogene. CDR3 length equals 19 residues. DNA of the CDR3: TGTGCCAGCAGCGCCCAAAGGGTAGGACAGGTCCTAGGTACAGATACGCAGTATTTT. Its protein product is CASSAQRVGQVLGTDTQYF.

The gene calls are TRBV2 and TRBJ2-3, with 8 nucleotides matching TRBD2. There are 15 residues in the CDR3. Trimming cost V 6 bases and J 0 bases; bases outside gene matches: 5. Germline-derived CDR1 and CDR2 are SNHLY and FYNNEI. The CDR3 is CASRPGLESTDTQYF. The CDR3 DNA sequence: TGTGCCAGCAGGCCGGGACTAGAAAGCACAGATACGCAGTATTTT.

This chain joins TRBV20-1 and TRBJ2-1; D uncertain. This CDR3 contains 11 residues. The germline V gene encodes CDR1 DFQATT and CDR2 SNEGSKA (reference sequence). The V and J ends lost 3 bases and 2 bases respectively, with 2 bases between them. In nucleotides, the CDR3 is TGCAGTGCTAGCACCTACAATGAGCAGTTCTTC. Translated, it gives CSASTYNEQFF.

This chain links TRBV19 with TRBJ1-5; TRBD1 matches at 8 bases. CDR1 and CDR2 (germline): LNHDA, SQIVND (reference sequence). V was clipped by 1 base and J by 2 bases; unmatched bases: 1. CDR3 length: 15 residues. CDR3 protein: CASSIGDRRNQPQHF. The CDR3 region has the DNA TGTGCCAGTAGTATAGGGGACAGGCGCAATCAGCCCCAGCATTTT.

The genes are TRBV5-4 and TRBJ1-2, with 10 positions matching TRBD1. From germline, CDR1 is SGHNT and CDR2 YYREEE (reference sequence). This CDR3 comprises 14 residues. Trimming cost V 6 bases and J 6 bases; bases outside gene matches: 8. CDR3: CASTMDRGGHGYTF. CDR3 bases: TGTGCCAGCACCATGGACAGGGGGGGCCATGGCTACACCTTC.

The rearrangement joins TRBV7-9 to TRBJ1-1, with D unclear. Germline V gene sequence: CDR1 SEHNR, CDR2 FQNEAQ (reference sequence). The V end was cut by 3 bases, the J end by 1 base, with 9 bases between. This CDR3 is 14 amino acids long. CDR3 residues: CASSLTQENTEAFF. CDR3 in DNA: TGTGCCAGCAGCTTGACGCAGGAGAACACTGAAGCTTTCTTT. Using reference TRBV7-9 and TRBJ1-1 for the parts outside the CDR3, the full variable domain is DTGVSQNPRHKITKRGQNVTFRCDPISEHNRLYWYRQTLGQGPEFLTYFQNEAQLEKSRLLSDRFSAERPKGSFSTLEIQRTEQGDSAMYLCASSLTQENTEAFFGQGTRLTVV.

J is TRBJ1-1 and V is TRBV6-6, with 8 bases aligning to TRBD1. V lost 2 bases and J lost 1; bases outside the gene matches: 3. The CDR3 runs 15 residues. Per germline, CDR1 MNHNY and CDR2 SVGAGI (reference sequence). The CDR3 nucleotides are TGTGCCAGCAGTTACCAGGGGGCCGGGAACACTGAAGCTTTCTTT. Translating it yields CASSYQGAGNTEAFF.

The genes are TRBV7-3 and TRBJ2-1, with a possible D match to TRBD2 (5 bases). CDR3 length equals 14 residues. The V gene lost 5 bases and the J gene lost 2 bases, with 10 bases spanning the gap. Germline values: CDR1 SGHTA, CDR2 FQGTGA. CDR3 residues: CASSPLATYNEQFF. The DNA for the CDR3 is TGTGCCAGCAGCCCCCTAGCAACCTACAATGAGCAGTTCTTC.

The CDR3 DNA follows: TGTGCCGGGGAAGGACAGGTCGGGGAGACCCAGTACTTC. Its translation is CAGEGQVGETQYF. This rearrangement joins TRBV30 to TRBJ2-5; 7 bases map to TRBD1. The CDR3 loop spans 13 amino acids. Germline lookup yields CDR1 GTSNPN and CDR2 SVGIG (reference sequence). V was clipped by 8 bases and J by 5 bases; unmatched bases: 11. Filled out from reference TRBV30 and TRBJ2-5, the complete variable domain reads SQTIHQWPATLVQPVGSPLSLECTVEGTSNPNLYWYRQAAGRGLQLLFYSVGIGQISSEVPQNLSASRPQDRQFILSSKKLLLSDSGFYLCAGEGQVGETQYFGPGTRLLVL.

This chain links TRBV7-9 with TRBJ1-5, with D perhaps TRBD1 (6 bases). Trimming shortened V by 5 bases and J by 7 bases, and 15 bases separated the two germline ends. The CDR3 loop spans 14 amino acids. Germline CDR1 and CDR2: SEHNR and FQNEAQ (reference sequence). In DNA form, the CDR3 reads TGTGCCAGCAGCCCCTACGGACAGAACCAGCCCCAGCATTTT. This gives the protein CASSPYGQNQPQHF.

This clone was picked up a small number of times. The chain employs TRBV19 and TRBJ1-5; no reliable D call. Germline loops: CDR1 LNHDA, CDR2 SQIVND (reference sequence). This CDR3 region has 15 residues. V dropped 5 bases and J dropped 6 bases, with 17 bases sitting between them. The CDR3 protein is CASSPLVSLGQPQHF. The CDR3 bases are TGTGCCAGTAGTCCCCTGGTCTCGCTCGGTCAGCCCCAGCATTTT. Together with reference TRBV19 and TRBJ1-5, the CDR3 gives the full variable domain: DGGITQSPKYLFRKEGQNVTLSCEQNLNHDAMYWYRQDPGQGLRLIYYSQIVNDFQKGDIAEGYSVSREKKESFPLTVTSAQKNPTAFYLCASSPLVSLGQPQHFGDGTRLSIL.

This chain uses TRBV7-8 with TRBJ1-1; D ambiguous. The germline CDR1 and CDR2 sequences are SGHVS and FQNEAQ. V lost 5 bases and J 0 bases, leaving 13 bases between the germline ends. This CDR3 has 15 amino acids. The CDR3 DNA follows: TGTGCCAGCAGCCTCAGTCGACTGGTGAACACTGAAGCTTTCTTT. It translates to CASSLSRLVNTEAFF.

The rearrangement uses TRBV7-2 and TRBJ2-7, with 7 bases that match TRBD2. This CDR3 region has 14 residues. CDR1 SGHTA and CDR2 FQGNSA come from the germline V gene. The V segment lost 5 bases and the J segment 3 bases; nucleotides outside the gene matches: 7. The CDR3 sequence: CASSPRTSLYEQYF. CDR3 sequence (DNA): TGTGCCAGCAGCCCAAGGACTAGTCTCTACGAGCAGTACTTC.

This clone appeared a single time. V and J are TRBV7-9 and TRBJ2-5; 14 bases agree with TRBD2. The germline V gene encodes CDR1 SEHNR and CDR2 FQNEAQ (reference sequence). V lost 5 bases and J lost 6; bases outside the gene matches: 5. The CDR3 length is 15 residues. The CDR3 here is CASSKGLAGDKTQYF. For the CDR3, the DNA is TGTGCCAGCAGCAAGGGACTAGCGGGAGATAAGACCCAGTACTTC.

This clone was detected only once. The chain couples TRBV29-1 to TRBJ2-5, with a possible D match to TRBD2 (7 bases). Trimming took off 6 bases at V and 3 bases at J, with 11 bases between the two ends. CDR1 SQVTM and CDR2 ANQGSEA come from the germline V gene. There are 12 residues in the CDR3. The CDR3, as DNA: TGCAGCGTAGAGGGGGGGGAAGAGACCCAGTACTTC. Its translation: CSVEGGEETQYF.

The chain carries TRBV18 and TRBJ1-1; 8 nucleotides agree with TRBD1. The length of the CDR3 is 16 residues. V shed 3 bases and J 3 bases; nucleotides not matched to a gene: 9. Looked up from germline, CDR1 is KGHSH and CDR2 is LQKENI. CDR3 loop: CASSPNRDRWDTEAFF. The CDR3 coding sequence is TGTGCCAGCTCACCGAATCGGGACAGGTGGGACACTGAAGCTTTCTTT. Together with reference TRBV18 and TRBJ1-1, the CDR3 gives the full variable domain: NAGVMQNPRHLVRRRGQEARLRCSPMKGHSHVYWYRQLPEEGLKFMVYLQKENIIDESGMPKERFSAEFPKEGPSILRIQQVVRGDSAAYFCASSPNRDRWDTEAFFGQGTRLTVV.

The chain uses TRBV6-6 and TRBJ1-2, with D uncertain. Germline V lookup: CDR1 MNHNY, CDR2 SVGAGI (reference sequence). The V gene lost 10 bases and the J gene lost 8 bases, with 11 bases spanning the gap. This CDR3 has 10 residues. The CDR3 bases are TGTGCCACCCAGTGGGCAGGCTACACCTTC. This translates into CATQWAGYTF.

The rearrangement joins TRBV27 to TRBJ2-2; D might be TRBD1 (6 bases). Trimming shortened V by 5 bases and J by 4 bases, and 17 bases separated the two germline ends. There are 16 residues in the CDR3. Germline values: CDR1 MNHEY, CDR2 SMNVEV (reference sequence). The DNA of the CDR3 is TGTGCCAGCAGTCCCTCACCGGGACACCTCACCGGGGAGCTGTTTTTT. Translation gives CASSPSPGHLTGELFF.

The V and J genes are TRBV18 and TRBJ2-2, with 8 bases aligning to TRBD2. Germline V gives CDR1 KGHSH, CDR2 LQKENI. The junction had 3 bases not matched to a gene; V was cut back by 3 bases and J by 0 bases. The CDR3 has 16 residues. CDR3 DNA: TGTGCCAGCTCACCGATACTAGCGGCGAACACCGGGGAGCTGTTTTTT. It encodes CASSPILAANTGELFF.

The V gene is TRBV7-9, the J gene TRBJ2-3; D uncertain. The CDR3 has 16 residues. The germline V gene encodes CDR1 SEHNR and CDR2 FQNEAQ (reference sequence). The V and J ends lost 0 bases and 0 bases respectively, with 10 bases between them. The chain's CDR3 is CASSLARIGSTDTQYF. CDR3 coding DNA: TGTGCCAGCAGCTTAGCGCGCATCGGGAGCACAGATACGCAGTATTTT. The entire variable domain, with the rest obtained from reference TRBV7-9 and TRBJ2-3, is as follows: DTGVSQNPRHKITKRGQNVTFRCDPISEHNRLYWYRQTLGQGPEFLTYFQNEAQLEKSRLLSDRFSAERPKGSFSTLEIQRTEQGDSAMYLCASSLARIGSTDTQYFGPGTRLTVL.

The genes are TRBV2 and TRBJ1-1; D might be TRBD1 (6 bases). Germline V gene sequence: CDR1 SNHLY, CDR2 FYNNEI. Trimming took 6 bases from V and 4 from J, leaving 12 bases between them. The CDR3 is made up of 13 amino acids. The CDR3 bases are TGTGCCAGCAGACGGGACATTACCACTGAAGCTTTCTTT. It encodes CASRRDITTEAFF.

This clone was counted a few times. The chain recombines TRBV7-2 with TRBJ1-1, with D hard to call. Trimming removed 1 base at V and 4 bases at J, with 10 bases between. Per germline, CDR1 SGHTA and CDR2 FQGNSA. The CDR3 length is 14 residues. The CDR3 here is CASSLGWGGTEAFF. CDR3 nucleotide sequence: TGTGCCAGCAGCTTAGGGTGGGGAGGCACTGAAGCTTTCTTT.

The chain is built from TRBV29-1 and TRBJ1-1; possibly TRBD1 for D (6 bases). The CDR3 consists of 11 residues. Per the germline V gene, CDR1 is SQVTM and CDR2 is ANQGSEA. The CDR3 protein is CTMSSGGEAFF. CDR3 nucleotides: TGCACCATGTCATCGGGGGGCGAAGCTTTCTTT.

The V and J genes are TRBV7-8 and TRBJ2-3, with D possibly TRBD1 on 6 matching bases. Per germline, CDR1 SGHVS and CDR2 FQNEAQ. The length of the CDR3 is 16 residues. Trimming stripped 3 bases from V and 1 base from J, with 14 bases between. The CDR3 nucleotides read TGTGCCAGCAGCTTCGACAGGAACTTGGGCACAGATACGCAGTATTTT. Its translation: CASSFDRNLGTDTQYF. Combining the CDR3 with reference TRBV7-8 and TRBJ2-3 gives the whole variable domain GAGVSQSPRYKVAKRGQDVALRCDPISGHVSLFWYQQALGQGPEFLTYFQNEAQLDKSGLPSDRFFAERPEGSVSTLKIQRTQQEDSAVYLCASSFDRNLGTDTQYFGPGTRLTVL.

The rearrangement uses TRBV25-1 and TRBJ2-3, with D hard to call. CDR1 and CDR2 from the germline V gene are MGHDK and SYGVNS. The V gene lost 0 bases and the J gene lost 4 bases, with 8 bases spanning the gap. This CDR3 has 14 residues. CDR3 DNA sequence: TGTGCCAGCAGTGAATACGGGTTGGCAGATACGCAGTATTTT. Translating gives CASSEYGLADTQYF.

The chain recombines TRBV27 with TRBJ1-5, with D perhaps TRBD1 (5 bases). CDR1 and CDR2 (germline): MNHEY, SMNVEV (reference sequence). The CDR3 has 17 amino acids. The V and J ends lost 5 bases and 2 bases respectively, with 19 bases between them. CDR3 sequence (DNA): TGTGCCAGCAGTCCAGGCCCACAGGAAGGGGGCAATCAGCCCCAGCATTTT. It is translated as CASSPGPQEGGNQPQHF.

The chain links TRBV29-1 to TRBJ2-4, with 14 bases lining up with TRBD2. Germline trimming cut 8 bases from V and 1 base from J; bases unmatched to any gene: 13. This CDR3 has 18 residues. Germline-derived CDR1 and CDR2 are SQVTM and ANQGSEA. CDR3 sequence: CSPPRLAGGLWAKNIQYF. CDR3 nucleotide sequence: TGCAGCCCCCCCCGACTAGCGGGAGGGTTGTGGGCCAAAAACATTCAGTACTTC. Full variable domain (rest looked up from reference TRBV29-1 and TRBJ2-4): SAVISQKPSRDICQRGTSLTIQCQVDSQVTMMFWYRQQPGQSLTLIATANQGSEATYESGFVIDKFPISRPNLTFSTLTVSNMSPEDSSIYLCSPPRLAGGLWAKNIQYFGAGTRLSVL.

V and J are TRBV18 and TRBJ1-1, with D hard to call. V was cut by 6 bases and J by 1 base, with 12 bases left in between. The CDR3 totals 14 residues. Germline V gene sequence: CDR1 KGHSH, CDR2 LQKENI. DNA for the CDR3: TGTGCCAGCTCCTCCGACGGAGGGAACACTGAAGCTTTCTTT. It specifies CASSSDGGNTEAFF.